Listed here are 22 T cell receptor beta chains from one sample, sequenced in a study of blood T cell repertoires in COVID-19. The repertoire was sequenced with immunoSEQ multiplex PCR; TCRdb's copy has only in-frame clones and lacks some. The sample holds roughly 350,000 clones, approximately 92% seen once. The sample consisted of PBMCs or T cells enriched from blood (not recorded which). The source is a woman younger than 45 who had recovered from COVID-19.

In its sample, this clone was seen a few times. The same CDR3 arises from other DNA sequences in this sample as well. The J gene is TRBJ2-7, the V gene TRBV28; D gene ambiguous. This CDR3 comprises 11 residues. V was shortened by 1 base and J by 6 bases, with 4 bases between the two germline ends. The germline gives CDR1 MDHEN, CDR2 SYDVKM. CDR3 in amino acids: CASSLSREQYF. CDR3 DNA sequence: TGTGCCAGCAGTTTATCGCGCGAGCAGTACTTC.

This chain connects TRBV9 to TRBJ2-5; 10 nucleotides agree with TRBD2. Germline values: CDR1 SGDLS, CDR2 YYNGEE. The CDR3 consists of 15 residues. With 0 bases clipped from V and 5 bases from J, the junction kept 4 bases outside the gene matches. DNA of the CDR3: TGTGCCAGCAGCGTAGAGCGGGGGGGCAGTGAGACCCAGTACTTC. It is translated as CASSVERGGSETQYF.

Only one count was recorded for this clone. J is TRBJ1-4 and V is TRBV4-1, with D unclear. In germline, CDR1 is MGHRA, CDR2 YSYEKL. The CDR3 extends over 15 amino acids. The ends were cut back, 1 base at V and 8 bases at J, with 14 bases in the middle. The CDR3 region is CASSQGPGRIEKLFF. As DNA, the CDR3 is TGCGCCAGCAGCCAAGGGCCGGGGAGAATCGAAAAACTGTTTTTT.

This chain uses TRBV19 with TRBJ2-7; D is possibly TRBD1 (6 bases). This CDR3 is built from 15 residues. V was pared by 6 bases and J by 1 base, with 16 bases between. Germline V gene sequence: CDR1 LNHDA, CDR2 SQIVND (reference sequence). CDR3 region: CASRLTGQSSYEQYF. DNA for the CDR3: TGTGCCAGTAGGCTAACAGGGCAAAGTTCCTACGAGCAGTACTTC.

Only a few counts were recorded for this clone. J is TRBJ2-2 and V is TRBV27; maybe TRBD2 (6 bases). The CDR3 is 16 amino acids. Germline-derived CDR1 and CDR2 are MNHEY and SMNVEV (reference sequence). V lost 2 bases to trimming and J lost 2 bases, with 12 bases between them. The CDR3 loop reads CASSLGRGINTGELFF. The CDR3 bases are TGTGCCAGCAGTTTAGGGCGGGGCATTAACACCGGGGAGCTGTTTTTT.

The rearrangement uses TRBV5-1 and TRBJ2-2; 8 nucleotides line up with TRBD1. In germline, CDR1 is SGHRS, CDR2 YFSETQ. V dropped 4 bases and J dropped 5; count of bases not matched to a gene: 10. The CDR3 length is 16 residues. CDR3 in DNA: TGCGCCAGCAGCGATACCGGGACAGGAGGGACCGGGGAGCTGTTTTTT. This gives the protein CASSDTGTGGTGELFF.

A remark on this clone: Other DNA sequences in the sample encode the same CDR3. CDR3 protein: CASSLGTSGYNEQFF. The CDR3 nucleotides read TGCGCCAGCAGCTTGGGGACTAGCGGCTACAATGAGCAGTTCTTC. V and J are TRBV5-1 and TRBJ2-1, with 10 bases fitting TRBD2. The germline gives CDR1 SGHRS, CDR2 YFSETQ. V lost 0 bases to trimming and J lost 3 bases; unmatched junction nucleotides: 0. This CDR3 spans 15 amino acids.

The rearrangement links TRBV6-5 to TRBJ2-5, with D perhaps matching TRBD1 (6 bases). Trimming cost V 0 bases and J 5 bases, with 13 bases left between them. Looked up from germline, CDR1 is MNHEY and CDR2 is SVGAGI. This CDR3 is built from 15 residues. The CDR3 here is CASSYSGTGYETQYF. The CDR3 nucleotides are TGTGCCAGCAGTTACTCGGGAACAGGGTATGAGACCCAGTACTTC.

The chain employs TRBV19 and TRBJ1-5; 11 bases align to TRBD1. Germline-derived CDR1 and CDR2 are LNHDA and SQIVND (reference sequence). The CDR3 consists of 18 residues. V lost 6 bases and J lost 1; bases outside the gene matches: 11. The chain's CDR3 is CASSSDRGLGRSNQPQHF. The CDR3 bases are TGTGCCAGTAGCTCGGACAGGGGGCTAGGACGAAGCAATCAGCCCCAGCATTTT.

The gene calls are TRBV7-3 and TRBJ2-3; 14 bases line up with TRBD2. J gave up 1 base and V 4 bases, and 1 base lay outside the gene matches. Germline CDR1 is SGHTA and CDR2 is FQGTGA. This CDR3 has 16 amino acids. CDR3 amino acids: CASSSTSGRGTDTQYF. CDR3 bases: TGTGCCAGCAGCTCGACTAGCGGGAGGGGCACAGATACGCAGTATTTT.

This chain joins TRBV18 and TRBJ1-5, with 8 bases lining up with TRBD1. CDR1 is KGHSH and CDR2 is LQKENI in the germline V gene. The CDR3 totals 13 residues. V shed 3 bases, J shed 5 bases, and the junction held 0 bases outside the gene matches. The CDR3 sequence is CASSPGQDQPQHF. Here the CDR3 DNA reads TGTGCCAGCTCACCGGGACAGGATCAGCCCCAGCATTTT.

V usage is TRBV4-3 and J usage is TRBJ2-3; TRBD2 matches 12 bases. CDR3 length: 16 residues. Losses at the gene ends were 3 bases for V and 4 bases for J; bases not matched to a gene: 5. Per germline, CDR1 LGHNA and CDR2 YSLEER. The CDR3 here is CASSHASGRGSDTQYF. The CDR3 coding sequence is TGCGCCAGCAGCCATGCTAGCGGGAGGGGCTCAGATACGCAGTATTTT.

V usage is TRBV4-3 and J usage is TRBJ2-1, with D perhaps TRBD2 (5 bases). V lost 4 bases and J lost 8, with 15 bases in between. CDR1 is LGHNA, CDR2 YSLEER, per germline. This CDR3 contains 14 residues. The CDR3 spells CASSRGGLGDEQFF. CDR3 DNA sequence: TGCGCCAGCAGCCGAGGAGGATTGGGCGATGAGCAGTTCTTC.

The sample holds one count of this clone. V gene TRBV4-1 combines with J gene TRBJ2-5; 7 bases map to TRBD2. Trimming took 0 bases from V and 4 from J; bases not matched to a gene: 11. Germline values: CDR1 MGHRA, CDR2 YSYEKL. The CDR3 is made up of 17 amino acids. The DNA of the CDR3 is TGCGCCAGCAGCCAAGAGACCTCGGCTAGCGGAAGAGAGACCCAGTACTTC. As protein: CASSQETSASGRETQYF.

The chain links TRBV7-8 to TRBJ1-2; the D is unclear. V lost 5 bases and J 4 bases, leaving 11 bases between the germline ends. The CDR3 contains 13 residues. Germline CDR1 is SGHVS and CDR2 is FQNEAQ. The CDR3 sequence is CASSPGLIYGYTF. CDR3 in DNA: TGTGCCAGCAGCCCCGGACTGATCTATGGCTACACCTTC.

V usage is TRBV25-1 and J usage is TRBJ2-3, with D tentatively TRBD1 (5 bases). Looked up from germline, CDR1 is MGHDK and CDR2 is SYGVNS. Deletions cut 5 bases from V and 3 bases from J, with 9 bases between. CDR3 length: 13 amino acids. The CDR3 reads CASSLQGTDTQYF. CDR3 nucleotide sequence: TGTGCCAGCAGTCTCCAGGGAACAGATACGCAGTATTTT.

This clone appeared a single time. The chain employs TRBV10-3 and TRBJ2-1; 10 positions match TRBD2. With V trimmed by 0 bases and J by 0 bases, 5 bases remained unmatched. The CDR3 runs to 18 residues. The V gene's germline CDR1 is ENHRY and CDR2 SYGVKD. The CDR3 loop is CAISESSASGSSYNEQFF. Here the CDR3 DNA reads TGTGCCATCAGTGAGTCATCAGCTAGCGGGAGCTCCTACAATGAGCAGTTCTTC.

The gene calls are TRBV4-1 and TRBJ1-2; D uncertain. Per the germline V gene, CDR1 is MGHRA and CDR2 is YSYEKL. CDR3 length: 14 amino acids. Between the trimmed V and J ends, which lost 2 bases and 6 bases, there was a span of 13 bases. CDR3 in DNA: TGCGCCAGCAGCCAAATCCATGGGCGGGATGGCTACACCTTC. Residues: CASSQIHGRDGYTF.

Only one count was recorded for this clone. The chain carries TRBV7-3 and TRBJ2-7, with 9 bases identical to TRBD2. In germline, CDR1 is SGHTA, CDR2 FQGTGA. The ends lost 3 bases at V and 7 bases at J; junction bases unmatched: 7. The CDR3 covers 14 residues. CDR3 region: CASSFSGGSREQYF. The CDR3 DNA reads TGTGCCAGCAGCTTTAGCGGGGGATCCCGGGAGCAGTACTTC.

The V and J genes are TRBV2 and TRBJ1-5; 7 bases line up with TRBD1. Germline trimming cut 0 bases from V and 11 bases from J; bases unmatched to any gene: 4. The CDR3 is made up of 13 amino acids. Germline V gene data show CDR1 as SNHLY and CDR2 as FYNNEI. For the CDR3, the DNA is TGTGCCAGCAGTGAAGCCCGACAGGGCACCCAGCATTTT. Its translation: CASSEARQGTQHF.

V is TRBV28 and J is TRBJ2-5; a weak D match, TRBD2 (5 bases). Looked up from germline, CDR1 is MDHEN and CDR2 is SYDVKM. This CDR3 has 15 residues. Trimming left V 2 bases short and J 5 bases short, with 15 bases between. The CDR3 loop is CASSLPRGWSETQYF. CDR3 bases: TGTGCCAGCAGTTTACCCCGGGGATGGAGCGAGACCCAGTACTTC.

The CDR3 sequence: CASSQSRRSSRQGEKAFF. CDR3 coding DNA: TGCGCCAGCAGTCAATCGCGAAGGTCCTCAAGACAGGGTGAGAAAGCTTTCTTT. V usage is TRBV23-1 and J usage is TRBJ1-1; 7 nucleotides agree with TRBD1. TRBV23-1 is an ORF, with its function uncertain. The V segment lost 0 bases and the J segment 9 bases; nucleotides outside the gene matches: 19. The CDR3 covers 18 residues.